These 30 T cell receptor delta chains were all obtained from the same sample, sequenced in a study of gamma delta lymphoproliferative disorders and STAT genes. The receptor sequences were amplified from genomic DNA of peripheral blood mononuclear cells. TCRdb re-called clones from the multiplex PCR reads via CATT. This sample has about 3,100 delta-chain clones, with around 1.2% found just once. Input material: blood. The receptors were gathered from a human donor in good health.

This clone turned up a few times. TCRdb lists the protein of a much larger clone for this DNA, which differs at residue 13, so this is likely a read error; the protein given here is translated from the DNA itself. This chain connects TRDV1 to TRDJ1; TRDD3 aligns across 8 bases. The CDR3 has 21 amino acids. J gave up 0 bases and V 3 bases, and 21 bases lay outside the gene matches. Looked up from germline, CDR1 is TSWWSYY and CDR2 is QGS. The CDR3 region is CALGDPPRWGTLDHYTDKLIF. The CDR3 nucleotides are TGTGCTCTTGGGGATCCACCTCGCTGGGGGACCCTCGACCATTACACCGATAAACTCATCTTT.

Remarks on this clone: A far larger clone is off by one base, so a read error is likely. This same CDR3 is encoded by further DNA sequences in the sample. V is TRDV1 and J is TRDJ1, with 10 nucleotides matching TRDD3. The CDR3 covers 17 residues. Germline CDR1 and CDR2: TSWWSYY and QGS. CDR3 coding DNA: TGTGCTCTTGGGGAACTTTCCTGGGGGATATTCACCGATAAGCTCATCTTT. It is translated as CALGELSWGIFTDKLIF.

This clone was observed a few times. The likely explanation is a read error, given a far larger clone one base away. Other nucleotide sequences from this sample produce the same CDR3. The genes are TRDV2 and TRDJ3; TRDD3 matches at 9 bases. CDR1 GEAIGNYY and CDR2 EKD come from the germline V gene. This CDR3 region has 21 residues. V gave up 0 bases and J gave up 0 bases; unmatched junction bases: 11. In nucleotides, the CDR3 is TGTGCCTGTGACACCGCCGAGCATACTGGGGGAAGCTCCTGGGACACCCGACAGATGTTTTTC. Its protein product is CACDTAEHTGGSSWDTRQMFF.

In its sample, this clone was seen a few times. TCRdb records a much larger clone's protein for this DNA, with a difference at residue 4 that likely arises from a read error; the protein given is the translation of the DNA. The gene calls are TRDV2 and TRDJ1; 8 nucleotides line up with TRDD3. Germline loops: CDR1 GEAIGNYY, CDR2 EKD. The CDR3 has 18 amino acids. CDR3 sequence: CACNTLSGGGLYTDKLIF. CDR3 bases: TGTGCCTGTAACACCTTATCTGGGGGAGGGCTATACACCGATAAACTCATCTTT.

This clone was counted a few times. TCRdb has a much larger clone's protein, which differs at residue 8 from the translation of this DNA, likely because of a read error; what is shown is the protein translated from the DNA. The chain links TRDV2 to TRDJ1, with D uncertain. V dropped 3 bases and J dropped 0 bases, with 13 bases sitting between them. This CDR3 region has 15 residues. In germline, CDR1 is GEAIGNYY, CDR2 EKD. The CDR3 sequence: CACDLLMRDTDKLIF. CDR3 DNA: TGTGCCTGTGACCTACTCATGAGGGACACCGATAAACTCATCTTT.

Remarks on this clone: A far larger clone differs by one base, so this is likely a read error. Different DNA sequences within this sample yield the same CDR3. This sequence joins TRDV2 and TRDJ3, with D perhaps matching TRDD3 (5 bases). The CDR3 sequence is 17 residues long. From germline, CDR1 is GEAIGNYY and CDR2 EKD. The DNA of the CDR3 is TGTGCCTGTGACACCGCGGGAAGCTCCTGGGACACCCGGCAGATGTTTTTC. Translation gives CACDTAGSSWDTRQMFF.

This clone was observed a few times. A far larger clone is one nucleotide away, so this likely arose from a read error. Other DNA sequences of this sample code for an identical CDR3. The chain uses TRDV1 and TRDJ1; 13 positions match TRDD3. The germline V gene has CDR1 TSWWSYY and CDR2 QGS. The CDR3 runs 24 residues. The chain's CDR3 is CALGELPISYRLSSTGGYGDKLIF. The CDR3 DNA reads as TGTGCCCTTGGGGAACTCCCTATTTCCTACAGGCTTAGTAGTACTGGGGGATACGGGGATAAACTCATCTTT.

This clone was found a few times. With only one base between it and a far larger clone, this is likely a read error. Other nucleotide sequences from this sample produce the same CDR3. CDR3 DNA: TGTGCCTGTGACTACATTGGAGGCAAAATGTACACCGATAAACTCATCTTT. It yields the protein CACDYIGGKMYTDKLIF. The V and J genes are TRDV2 and TRDJ1; the D is unclear. From germline, CDR1 is GEAIGNYY and CDR2 EKD. This CDR3 is built from 17 residues. V lost 3 bases and J 0 bases, leaving 19 bases between the germline ends.

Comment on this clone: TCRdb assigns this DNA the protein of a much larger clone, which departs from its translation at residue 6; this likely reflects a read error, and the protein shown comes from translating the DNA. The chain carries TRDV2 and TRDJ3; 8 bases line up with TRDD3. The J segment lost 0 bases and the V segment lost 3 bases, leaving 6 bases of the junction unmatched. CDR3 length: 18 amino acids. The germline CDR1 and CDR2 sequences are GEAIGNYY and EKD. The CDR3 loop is CACDVPGDSSWDTRQMFF. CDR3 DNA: TGTGCCTGTGACGTACCGGGGGATAGCTCCTGGGACACCCGACAGATGTTTTTC.

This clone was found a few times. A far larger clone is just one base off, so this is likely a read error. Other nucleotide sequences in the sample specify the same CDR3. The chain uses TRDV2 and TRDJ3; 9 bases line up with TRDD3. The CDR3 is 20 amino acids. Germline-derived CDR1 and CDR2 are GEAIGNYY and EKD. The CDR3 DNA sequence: TGTGCCTGTGACCCTGTACTGGGGGAAGCCTACTCCTGGGACACTCGACAGATGTTTTTC. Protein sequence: CACDPVLGEAYSWDTRQMFF.

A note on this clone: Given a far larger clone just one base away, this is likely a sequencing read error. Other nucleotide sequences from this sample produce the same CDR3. CDR3 nucleotide sequence: TGTGCCTGTGACAACCTTCTGGGGGAGTACACCGATAAACTCATCTTT. It encodes CACDNLLGEYTDKLIF. This chain uses TRDV2 with TRDJ1, with 8 bases identical to TRDD3. V was pared by 2 bases and J by 0 bases, with 7 bases of the junction left unmatched. The germline V gene encodes CDR1 GEAIGNYY and CDR2 EKD. There are 16 residues in the CDR3.

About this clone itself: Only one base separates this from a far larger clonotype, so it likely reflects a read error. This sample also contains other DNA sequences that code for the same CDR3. For the CDR3, the DNA is TGTGCTTGTGACACCGTTACTGGGGGACCGAACCCGGACACCCGACAGATGTTTTTC. It yields the protein CACDTVTGGPNPDTRQMFF. The chain combines TRDV2 with TRDJ3; 9 bases match TRDD3. The CDR3 contains 19 residues. CDR1 GEAIGNYY and CDR2 EKD come from the germline V gene.

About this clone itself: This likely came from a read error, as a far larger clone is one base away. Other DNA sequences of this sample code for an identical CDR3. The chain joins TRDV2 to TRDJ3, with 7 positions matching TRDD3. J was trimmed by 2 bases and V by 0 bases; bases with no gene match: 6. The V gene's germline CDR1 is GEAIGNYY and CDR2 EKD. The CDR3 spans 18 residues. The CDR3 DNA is TGTGCCTGTGACACCGGAGGATACGGCACCTGGGACACCCGACAGATGTTTTTC. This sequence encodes CACDTGGYGTWDTRQMFF.

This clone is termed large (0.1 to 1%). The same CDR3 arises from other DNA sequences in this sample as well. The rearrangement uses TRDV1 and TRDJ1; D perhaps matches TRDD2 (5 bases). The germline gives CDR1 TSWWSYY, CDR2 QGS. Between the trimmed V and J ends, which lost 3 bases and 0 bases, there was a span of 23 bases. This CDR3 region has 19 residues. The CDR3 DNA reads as TGTGCTCTTGGGGACCTCTTTCCTCGGTCAACTCAGTACACCGATAAACTCATCTTT. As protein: CALGDLFPRSTQYTDKLIF.

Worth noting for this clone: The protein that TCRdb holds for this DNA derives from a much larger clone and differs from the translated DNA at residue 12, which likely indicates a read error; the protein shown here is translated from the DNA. CDR3: CACDTVSGGYSPWDTRQMFF. CDR3 DNA: TGTGCCTGTGACACCGTGAGTGGGGGATATAGCCCCTGGGACACCCGACAGATGTTTTTC. The chain joins TRDV2 to TRDJ3; 9 nucleotides agree with TRDD3. Unmatched junction bases numbered 10, after V lost 0 bases and J lost 2 bases. Germline values: CDR1 GEAIGNYY, CDR2 EKD. The CDR3 totals 20 residues.

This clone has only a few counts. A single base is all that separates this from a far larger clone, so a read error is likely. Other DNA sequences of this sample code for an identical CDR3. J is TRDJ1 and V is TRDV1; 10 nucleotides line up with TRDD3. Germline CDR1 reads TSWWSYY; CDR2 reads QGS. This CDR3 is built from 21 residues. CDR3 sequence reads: CALGGLGPGGGYPKNTDKLIF. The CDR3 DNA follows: TGTGCCCTTGGGGGCTTGGGTCCGGGTGGGGGATACCCAAAGAACACCGATAAACTCATCTTT.

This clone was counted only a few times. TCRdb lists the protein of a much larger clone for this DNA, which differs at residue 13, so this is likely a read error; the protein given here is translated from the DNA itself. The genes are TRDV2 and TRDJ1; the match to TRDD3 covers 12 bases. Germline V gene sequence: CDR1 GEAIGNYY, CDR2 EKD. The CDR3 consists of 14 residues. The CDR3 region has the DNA TGTGCCTGTGACCCCGTACTGGGGGATACCAAACTCACCTTT. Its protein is CACDPVLGDTKLTF.

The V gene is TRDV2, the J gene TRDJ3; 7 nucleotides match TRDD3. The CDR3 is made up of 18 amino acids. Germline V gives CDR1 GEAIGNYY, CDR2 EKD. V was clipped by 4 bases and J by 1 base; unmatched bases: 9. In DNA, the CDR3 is TGTGCCTGTGATCGTGTCGGTGGGGGATCCTGGGACACCCGACAGATGTTTTTC. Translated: CACDRVGGGSWDTRQMFF.

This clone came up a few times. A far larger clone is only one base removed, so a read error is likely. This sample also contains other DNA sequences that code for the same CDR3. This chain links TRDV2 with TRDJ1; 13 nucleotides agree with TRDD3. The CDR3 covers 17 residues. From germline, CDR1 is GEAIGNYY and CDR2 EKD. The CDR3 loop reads CACDTLGDTRDTDKLIF. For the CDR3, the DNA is TGTGCCTGTGACACACTGGGGGATACGAGAGACACCGATAAACTTATCTTT.

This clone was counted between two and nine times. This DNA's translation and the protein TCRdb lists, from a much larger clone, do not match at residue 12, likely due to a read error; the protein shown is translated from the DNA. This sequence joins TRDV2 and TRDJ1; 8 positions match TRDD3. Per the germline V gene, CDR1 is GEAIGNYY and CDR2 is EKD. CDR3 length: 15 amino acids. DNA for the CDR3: TGTGCCTGTGCGTGGGGGATTCTTTACACCGATAGACTCATCTTT. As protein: CACAWGILYTDRLIF.

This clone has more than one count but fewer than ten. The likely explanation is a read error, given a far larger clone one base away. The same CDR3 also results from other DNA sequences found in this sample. The CDR3 loop reads CACDTLGDRHDKLIF. The CDR3 nucleotides are TGTGCCTGTGACACACTGGGGGACCGACACGATAAGCTCATCTTT. This chain connects TRDV2 to TRDJ1; TRDD3 matches at 9 bases. Germline V gene data show CDR1 as GEAIGNYY and CDR2 as EKD. The CDR3 runs 15 residues.

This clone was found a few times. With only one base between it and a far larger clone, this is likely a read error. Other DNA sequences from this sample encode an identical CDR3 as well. As DNA, the CDR3 is TGTGCTCTTGGGGAACTTAAAGTGTCTACCTCCTGGGGATTCACTAAGTATACCGATAAACTCATCTTT. It specifies CALGELKVSTSWGFTKYTDKLIF. This chain links TRDV1 with TRDJ1; a possible D gene is TRDD3 (6 bases). Germline-derived CDR1 and CDR2 are TSWWSYY and QGS. With 0 bases removed from V and 2 bases from J, the gap between germline ends came to 34 bases. The CDR3 contains 23 residues.

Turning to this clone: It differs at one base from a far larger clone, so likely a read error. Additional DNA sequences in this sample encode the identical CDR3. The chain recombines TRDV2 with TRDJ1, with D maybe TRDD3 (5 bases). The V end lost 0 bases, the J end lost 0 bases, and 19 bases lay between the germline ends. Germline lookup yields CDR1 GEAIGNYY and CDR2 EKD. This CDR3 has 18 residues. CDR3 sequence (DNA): TGTGCCTGTGACACCGTAGGCGGGGGGTACGTGGACACCGATAAACTCATCTTT. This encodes CACDTVGGGYVDTDKLIF.

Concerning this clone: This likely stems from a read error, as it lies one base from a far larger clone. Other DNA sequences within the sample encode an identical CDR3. The CDR3 nucleotides read TGCGCCTGTGACCCCGTACTGGGGGATACCACGTACACCGATAAACTCATCTTT. This gives the protein CACDPVLGDTTYTDKLIF. J is TRDJ1 and V is TRDV2; TRDD3 matches at 12 bases. This CDR3 has 18 residues. Germline assignment: CDR1 GEAIGNYY and CDR2 EKD.

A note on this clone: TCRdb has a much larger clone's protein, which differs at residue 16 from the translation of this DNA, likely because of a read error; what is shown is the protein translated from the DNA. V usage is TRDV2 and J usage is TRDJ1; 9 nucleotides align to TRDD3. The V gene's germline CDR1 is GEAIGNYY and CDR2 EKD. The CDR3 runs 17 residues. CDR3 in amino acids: CACDSISYGDTNDKLTF. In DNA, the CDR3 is TGTGCCTGTGACTCCATTTCCTACGGGGATACGAACGATAAACTCACCTTT.

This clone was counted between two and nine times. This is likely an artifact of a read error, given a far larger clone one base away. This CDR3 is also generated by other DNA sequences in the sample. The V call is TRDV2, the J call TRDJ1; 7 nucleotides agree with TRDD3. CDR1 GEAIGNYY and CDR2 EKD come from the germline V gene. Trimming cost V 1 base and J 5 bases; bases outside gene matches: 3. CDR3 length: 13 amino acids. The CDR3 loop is CACDTWGTDKLIF. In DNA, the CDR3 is TGTGCCTGTGACACGTGGGGGACTGATAAACTCATCTTT.

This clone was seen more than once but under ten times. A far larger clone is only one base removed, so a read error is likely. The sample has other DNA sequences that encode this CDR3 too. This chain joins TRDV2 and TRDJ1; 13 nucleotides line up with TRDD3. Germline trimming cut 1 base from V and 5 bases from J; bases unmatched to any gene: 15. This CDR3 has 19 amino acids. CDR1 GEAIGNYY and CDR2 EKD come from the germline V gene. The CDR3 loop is CACDTLGTGGYAINDKLIF. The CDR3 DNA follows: TGTGCCTGTGACACTTTAGGTACTGGGGGATACGCTATTAATGATAAACTCATCTTT.

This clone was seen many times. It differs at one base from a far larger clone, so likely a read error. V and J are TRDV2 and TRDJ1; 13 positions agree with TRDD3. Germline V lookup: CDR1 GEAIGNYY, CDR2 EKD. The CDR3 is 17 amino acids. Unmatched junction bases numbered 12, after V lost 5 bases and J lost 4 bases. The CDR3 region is CACGPVLGDTRRDKLIF. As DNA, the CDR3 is TGTGCCTGTGGCCCTGTACTGGGGGATACGCGCCGCGATAAACTCATCTTT.

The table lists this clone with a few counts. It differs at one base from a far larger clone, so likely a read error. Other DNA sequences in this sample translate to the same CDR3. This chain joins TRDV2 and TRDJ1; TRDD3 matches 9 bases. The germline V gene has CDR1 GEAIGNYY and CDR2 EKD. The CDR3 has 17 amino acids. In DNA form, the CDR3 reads TGTGCCTGTGACGCCCTTAGTACTGGGGGACACACTGATAAACTCATCTTT. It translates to CACDALSTGGHTDKLIF.

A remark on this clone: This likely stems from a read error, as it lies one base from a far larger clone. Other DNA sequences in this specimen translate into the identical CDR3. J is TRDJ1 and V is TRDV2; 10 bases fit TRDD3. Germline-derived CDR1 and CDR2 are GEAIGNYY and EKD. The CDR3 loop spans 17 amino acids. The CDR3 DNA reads TGTGCCTGTGACACCCTACTGGGGGATCCGTACACCGATAAACTAATCTTT. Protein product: CACDTLLGDPYTDKLIF.